This T cell receptor beta chain was captured in a study of T-cell memory formation after mild COVID-19. Overall study: Clusters of TCRs were largely donor specific. Whole-study results and caveats: Mainly in CM and EM were contracting CD4+ clones; CD8+ were in EMRA.

This CDR3 has 15 residues. Trimming removed 4 bases from V and 8 bases from J, with 17 bases in between. TCRdb processed the 5' RACE reads anew with MiXCR; each CDR3 protein has one entry. The sample has about 38,000 distinct CDR3 sequences, approximately 10% seen once. This clonotype showed up many times. Its antigen is not known. The source of this sequence is a man between 18 and 35 years old who had mild COVID-19 (a few samples of this study predate the infection). Cell type and time point are not known. The J gene is TRBJ1-4, the V gene TRBV12-3 or TRBV12-4; D call uncertain. The sequencing sample was made of PBMCs or a T cell subset sorted from them (not recorded which). The DNA for the CDR3 is TGTGCCAGCAGTTCCCTTCACAGAAAGAGGGAAAAACTGTTTTTT. Translated, it gives CASSSLHRKREKLFF.